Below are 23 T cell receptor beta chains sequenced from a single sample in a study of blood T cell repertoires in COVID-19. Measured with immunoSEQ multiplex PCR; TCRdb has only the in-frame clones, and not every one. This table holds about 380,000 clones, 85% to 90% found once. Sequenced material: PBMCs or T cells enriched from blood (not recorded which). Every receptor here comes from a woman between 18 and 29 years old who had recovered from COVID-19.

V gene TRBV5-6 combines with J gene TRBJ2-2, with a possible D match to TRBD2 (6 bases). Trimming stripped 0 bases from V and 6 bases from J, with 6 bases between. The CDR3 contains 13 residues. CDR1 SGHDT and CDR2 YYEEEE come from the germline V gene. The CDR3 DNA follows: TGTGCCAGCAGCTTGGGGGACTCCGGGGAGCTGTTTTTT. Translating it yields CASSLGDSGELFF.

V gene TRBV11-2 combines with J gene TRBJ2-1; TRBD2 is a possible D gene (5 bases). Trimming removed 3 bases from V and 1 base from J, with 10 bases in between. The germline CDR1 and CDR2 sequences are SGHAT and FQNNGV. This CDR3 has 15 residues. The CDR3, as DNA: TGTGCCAGCAGCTTCGGCCTAGCTTCCTACAATGAGCAGTTCTTC. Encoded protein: CASSFGLASYNEQFF.

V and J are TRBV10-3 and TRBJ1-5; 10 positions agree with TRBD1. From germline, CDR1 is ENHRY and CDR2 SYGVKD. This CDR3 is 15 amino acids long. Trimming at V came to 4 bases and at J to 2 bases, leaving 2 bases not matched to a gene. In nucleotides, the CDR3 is TGTGCCATCAGTGGGGACAGGGGAGGCAATCAGCCCCAGCATTTT. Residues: CAISGDRGGNQPQHF.

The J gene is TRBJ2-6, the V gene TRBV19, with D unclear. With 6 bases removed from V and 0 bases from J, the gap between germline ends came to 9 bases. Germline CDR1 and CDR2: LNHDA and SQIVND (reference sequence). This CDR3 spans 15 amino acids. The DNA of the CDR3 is TGTGCCAGTAGCTATGAGTTCTCTGGGGCCAACGTCCTGACTTTC. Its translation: CASSYEFSGANVLTF.

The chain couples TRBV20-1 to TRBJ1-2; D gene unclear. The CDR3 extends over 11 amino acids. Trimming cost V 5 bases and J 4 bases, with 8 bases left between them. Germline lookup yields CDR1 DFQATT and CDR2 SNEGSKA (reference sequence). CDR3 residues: CSASGLYGYTF. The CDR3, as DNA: TGCAGTGCTTCCGGACTCTATGGCTACACCTTC.

CDR3 region: CASSLTSGGAETQYF. The CDR3 nucleotides read TGTGCCAGCAGCTTGACTAGCGGGGGGGCGGAGACCCAGTACTTC. The chain uses TRBV7-2 and TRBJ2-5, with 14 nucleotides matching TRBD2. The J segment lost 5 bases and the V segment lost 3 bases, leaving 2 bases of the junction unmatched. Germline V gene data show CDR1 as SGHTA and CDR2 as FQGNSA. The CDR3 has 15 residues.

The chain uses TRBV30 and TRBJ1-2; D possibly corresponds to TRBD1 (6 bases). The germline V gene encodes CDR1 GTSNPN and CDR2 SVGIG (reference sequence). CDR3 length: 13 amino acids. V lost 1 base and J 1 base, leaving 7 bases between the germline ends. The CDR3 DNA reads TGTGCCTGGAGTGCAGGGGATAACTATGGCTACACCTTC. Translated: CAWSAGDNYGYTF. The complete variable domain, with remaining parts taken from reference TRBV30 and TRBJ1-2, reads SQTIHQWPATLVQPVGSPLSLECTVEGTSNPNLYWYRQAAGRGLQLLFYSVGIGQISSEVPQNLSASRPQDRQFILSSKKLLLSDSGFYLCAWSAGDNYGYTFGSGTRLTVV.

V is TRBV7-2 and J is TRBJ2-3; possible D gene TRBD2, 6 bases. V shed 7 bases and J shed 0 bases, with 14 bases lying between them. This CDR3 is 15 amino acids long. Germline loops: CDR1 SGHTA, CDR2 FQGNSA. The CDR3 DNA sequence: TGTGCCAGCATCAAGACGGGACTCAGCACAGATACGCAGTATTTT. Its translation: CASIKTGLSTDTQYF.

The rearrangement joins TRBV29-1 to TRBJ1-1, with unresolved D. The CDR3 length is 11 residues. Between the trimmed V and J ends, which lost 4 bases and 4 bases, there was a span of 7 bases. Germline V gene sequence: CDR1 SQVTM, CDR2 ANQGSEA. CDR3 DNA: TGCAGCGTTGGGGAGACCACTGAAGCTTTCTTT. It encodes CSVGETTEAFF.

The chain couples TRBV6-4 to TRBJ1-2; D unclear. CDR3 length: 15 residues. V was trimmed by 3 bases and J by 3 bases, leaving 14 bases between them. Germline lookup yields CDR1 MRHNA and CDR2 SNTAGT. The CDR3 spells CASSESPTGDYGYTF. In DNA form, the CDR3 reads TGTGCCAGCAGTGAGTCCCCCACCGGGGACTATGGCTACACCTTC.

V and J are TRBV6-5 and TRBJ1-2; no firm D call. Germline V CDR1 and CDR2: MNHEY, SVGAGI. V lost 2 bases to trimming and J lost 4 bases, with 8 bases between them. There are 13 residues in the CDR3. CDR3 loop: CASSYKRAYGYTF. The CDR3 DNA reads TGTGCCAGCAGTTACAAGAGGGCCTATGGCTACACCTTC.

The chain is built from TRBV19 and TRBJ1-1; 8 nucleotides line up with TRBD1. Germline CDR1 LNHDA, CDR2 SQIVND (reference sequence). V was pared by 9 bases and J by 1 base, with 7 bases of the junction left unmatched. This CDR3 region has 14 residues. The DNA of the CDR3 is TGTGCCAGCGGACAGGGCTTTAAGAACACTGAAGCTTTCTTT. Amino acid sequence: CASGQGFKNTEAFF. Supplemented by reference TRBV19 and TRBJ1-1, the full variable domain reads DGGITQSPKYLFRKEGQNVTLSCEQNLNHDAMYWYRQDPGQGLRLIYYSQIVNDFQKGDIAEGYSVSREKKESFPLTVTSAQKNPTAFYLCASGQGFKNTEAFFGQGTRLTVV.

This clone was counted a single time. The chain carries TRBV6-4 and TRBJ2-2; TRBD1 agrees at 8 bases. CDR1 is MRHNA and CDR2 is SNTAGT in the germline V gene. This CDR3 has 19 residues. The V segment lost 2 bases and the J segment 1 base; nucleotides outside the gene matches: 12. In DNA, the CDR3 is TGTGCCAGCAGTGACGCTGTTTGGCCAGGGGGCAAGAACACCGGGGAGCTGTTTTTT. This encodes CASSDAVWPGGKNTGELFF.

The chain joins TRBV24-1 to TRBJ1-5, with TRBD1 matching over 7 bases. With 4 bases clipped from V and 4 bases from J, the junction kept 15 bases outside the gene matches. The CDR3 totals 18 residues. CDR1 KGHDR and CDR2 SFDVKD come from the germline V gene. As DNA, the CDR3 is TGTGCCACCAGTGAGAATTTGTTCTGGACAGGCTGTAATCAGCCCCAGCATTTT. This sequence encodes CATSENLFWTGCNQPQHF.

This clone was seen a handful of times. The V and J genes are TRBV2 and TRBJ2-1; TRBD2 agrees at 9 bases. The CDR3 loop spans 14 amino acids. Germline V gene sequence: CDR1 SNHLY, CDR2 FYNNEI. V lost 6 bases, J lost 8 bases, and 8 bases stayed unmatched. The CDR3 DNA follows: TGTGCCAGCAGAAGACTAGCGGCCTCCCATGAGCAGTTCTTC. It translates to CASRRLAASHEQFF.

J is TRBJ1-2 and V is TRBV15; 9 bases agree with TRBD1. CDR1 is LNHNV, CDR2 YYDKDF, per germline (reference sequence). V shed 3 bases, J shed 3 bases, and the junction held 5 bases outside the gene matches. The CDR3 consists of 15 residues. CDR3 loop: CATSRYRGQDYGYTF. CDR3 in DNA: TGTGCCACCAGCAGGTACAGGGGGCAGGACTATGGCTACACCTTC.

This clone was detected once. CDR3 bases: TGTGCCAGCAGCGCGGACAGGGGTGGGGAAAAACTGTTTTTT. It specifies CASSADRGGEKLFF. V and J are TRBV9 and TRBJ1-4; 9 nucleotides match TRBD1. Looked up from germline, CDR1 is SGDLS and CDR2 is YYNGEE. The CDR3 runs to 14 residues. The junction had 5 bases not matched to a gene; V was cut back by 3 bases and J by 8 bases.

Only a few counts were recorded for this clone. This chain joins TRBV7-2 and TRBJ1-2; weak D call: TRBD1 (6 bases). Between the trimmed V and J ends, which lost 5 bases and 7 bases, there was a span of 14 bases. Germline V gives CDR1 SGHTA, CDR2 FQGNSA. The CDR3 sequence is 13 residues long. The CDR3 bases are TGTGCCAGCAGCCTAGGGGGGGTTAGTGGCTACACCTTC. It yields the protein CASSLGGVSGYTF.

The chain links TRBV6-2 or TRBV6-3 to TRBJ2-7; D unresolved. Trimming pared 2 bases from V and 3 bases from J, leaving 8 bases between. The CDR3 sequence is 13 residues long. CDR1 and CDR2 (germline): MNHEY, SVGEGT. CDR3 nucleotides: TGTGCCAGCAGTTACGCGACGGGCTACGAGCAGTACTTC. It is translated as CASSYATGYEQYF.

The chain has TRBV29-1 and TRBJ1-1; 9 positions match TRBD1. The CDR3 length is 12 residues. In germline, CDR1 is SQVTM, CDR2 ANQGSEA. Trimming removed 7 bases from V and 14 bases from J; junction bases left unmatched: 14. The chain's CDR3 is CSADGQGMVRFF. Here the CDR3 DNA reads TGCAGCGCTGACGGACAGGGGATGGTTAGATTCTTT.

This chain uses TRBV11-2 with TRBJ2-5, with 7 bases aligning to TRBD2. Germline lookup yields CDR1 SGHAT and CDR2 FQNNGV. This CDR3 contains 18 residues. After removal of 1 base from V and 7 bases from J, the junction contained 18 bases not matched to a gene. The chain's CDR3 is CASSLGPLGAGTSGTQYF. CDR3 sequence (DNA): TGTGCCAGCAGCTTAGGACCCCTAGGAGCGGGGACGAGTGGGACCCAGTACTTC. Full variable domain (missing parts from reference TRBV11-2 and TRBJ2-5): EAGVAQSPRYKIIEKRQSVAFWCNPISGHATLYWYQQILGQGPKLLIQFQNNGVVDDSQLPKDRFSAERLKGVDSTLKIQPAKLEDSAVYLCASSLGPLGAGTSGTQYFGPGTRLLVL.

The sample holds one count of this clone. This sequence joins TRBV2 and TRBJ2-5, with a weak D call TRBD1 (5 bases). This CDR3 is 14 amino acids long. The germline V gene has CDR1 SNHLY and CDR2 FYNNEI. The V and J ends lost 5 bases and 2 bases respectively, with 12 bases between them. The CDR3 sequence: CASSPNRNQETQYF. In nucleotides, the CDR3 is TGTGCCAGCAGTCCGAACAGGAATCAAGAGACCCAGTACTTC.

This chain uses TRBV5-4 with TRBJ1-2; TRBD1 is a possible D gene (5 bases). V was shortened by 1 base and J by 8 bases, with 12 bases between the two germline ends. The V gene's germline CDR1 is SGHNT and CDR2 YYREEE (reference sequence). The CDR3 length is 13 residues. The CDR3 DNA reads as TGTGCCAGCAGCTTGCCGGACATCTGGGGCTACACCTTC. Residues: CASSLPDIWGYTF.